These T cell receptor beta chains were read from a single sample in a study of graft-versus-host responses after intestinal transplantation. For these receptors, no antigen is known. Method: immunoSEQ multiplex PCR; TCRdb's copy keeps in-frame clones and lacks some. The repertoire holds 130,000 to 150,000 clones, with roughly 91% as singletons. The source material was unstimulated CD4+ T cells sorted from spleen or lymph node cells, sampled before intestinal transplant. The receptor set was obtained from a human donor who received an intestinal transplant. CDR3s include the opening cysteine and the closing phenylalanine or tryptophan. Fields, in order: clone size, D gene, V gene, J gene, CDR3 DNA, CDR3 protein. A D gene is named only where the DNA matches it firmly. Not all rows give a size; the values are once, few, many and, for expanded clones, a class.

NA	NA	TRBV28	TRBJ1-3	TGTGCCAGCGCTACCCGACAGTCCGGAAACACCATATATTTT	CASATRQSGNTIYF
NA	NA	TRBV18	TRBJ1-2	TGTGCCAGCTCACCGGATCAGGTTTTCGGCACCTTC	CASSPDQVFGTF
NA	NA	TRBV30	TRBJ1-4	TGTGCCTGGAGTGTACTCCTAGGAACTAATGAAAAACTGTTTTTT	CAWSVLLGTNEKLFF
NA	TRBD2	TRBV4-1	TRBJ2-5	TGCGCCAGCAGCCAACAGGCGTCTAGCGGGAGACGAGAGACCCAGTACTTC	CASSQQASSGRRETQYF
NA	NA	TRBV7-3	TRBJ2-1	TGTGCCAGCAGCTTAACGAAGGTCCAGGGAGATGAGCAGTTCTTC	CASSLTKVQGDEQFF
NA	TRBD1	TRBV7-9	TRBJ1-2	TGTGCCAGCAGCACCCCTGGACAGGTCGGGCTAGCTAACTATGGCTACACCTTC	CASSTPGQVGLANYGYTF
NA	NA	TRBV19	TRBJ2-1	TGTGCCAGTAGTATTGGCCTCGGACGGGAGTTCTTC	CASSIGLGREFF
NA	NA	TRBV5-4	TRBJ2-6	TGTGCCAGCAGCGGTTCTGGGGCCAACGTCCTGACTTTC	CASSGSGANVLTF
NA	NA	TRBV5-4	TRBJ1-2	TGTGCCAGCAGCGGGTGGGACACAGAATATGGCTACACCTTC	CASSGWDTEYGYTF
NA	NA	TRBV5-1	TRBJ2-7	TGCGCCAGCAGCCCCCACCAAGCAGGGGACCACGAGCAGTACTTC	CASSPHQAGDHEQYF
NA	NA	TRBV7-2	TRBJ1-1	TGTGCCAGCAGCCCCGCCGGTGAGGCTTTCTTT	CASSPAGEAFF
NA	NA	TRBV29-1	TRBJ2-2	TGCAGCGCGACGGGGCTAGCGACGAACACCGGGGAGCTGTTTTTT	CSATGLATNTGELFF
NA	NA	TRBV6-5	TRBJ1-2	TGTGCCAGCAGTTACCGGAGAGGACTGACGAACTATGGCTACACCTTC	CASSYRRGLTNYGYTF
NA	NA	TRBV5-1	TRBJ1-4	TGCGCCAGCAGCTTGGACCGATCAAATGAAAAACTGTTTTTT	CASSLDRSNEKLFF
once	TRBD1	TRBV5-1	TRBJ2-2	TGCGCCAGCAGCAGGGGACAGAAAGGGATGGACACCGGGGAGCTGTTTTTT	CASSRGQKGMDTGELFF
NA	NA	TRBV30	TRBJ1-1	TGTGCCTGGAACCAGGGTGAAGCTTTCTTT	CAWNQGEAFF
NA	TRBD1	TRBV5-4	TRBJ1-2	TGTGCCAGCAGCTTTCCAACAGGGGGCGCGGATGGCTACACCTTC	CASSFPTGGADGYTF
once	NA	TRBV30	TRBJ2-4	TGTGCCTGGAGGATGCGGAGCGGCTTAGCCAAAAACATTCAGTACTTC	CAWRMRSGLAKNIQYF
once	NA	TRBV4-1	TRBJ1-1	TGCGCCAGCAGCCAAGATCGGGTAGGGGGGGACACTGAAGCTTTCTTT	CASSQDRVGGDTEAFF
NA	TRBD2	TRBV7-6	TRBJ2-7	TGTGCCAGCAGCTTCGGGGCGGGAGGGCCCTACGAGCAGTACTTC	CASSFGAGGPYEQYF
NA	NA	TRBV28	TRBJ1-3	TGTGCCAGCAGTTTTGGCGCTGAGGTTGGAAACACCATATATTTT	CASSFGAEVGNTIYF
NA	NA	TRBV7-9	TRBJ2-1	TGTGCCAGCAGCCGGAGTTGGGGTGAGCAGTTCTTC	CASSRSWGEQFF
NA	NA	TRBV28	TRBJ2-2	TGTGCCAGCAGGATCGCGGTAGCAACCGGGGAGCTGTTTTTT	CASRIAVATGELFF
NA	NA	TRBV9	TRBJ1-1	TGTGCCAGCAACCAGGACGGTATCTACACTGAAGCTTTCTTT	CASNQDGIYTEAFF
few	NA	TRBV6-4	TRBJ1-2	TGTGCCAGCAGTGAGAGTTTCCGGGCTACTGGCGGCTACACCTTC	CASSESFRATGGYTF
NA	NA	TRBV6-5	TRBJ2-1	TGTGCCAGCAGTTACGGGACAATCAATGAGCAGTTCTTC	CASSYGTINEQFF
NA	NA	TRBV27	TRBJ1-4	TGTGCCAGCAGTTACGGCGGGGCGCTGAGTGAAAAACTGTTTTTT	CASSYGGALSEKLFF
NA	TRBD1	TRBV9	TRBJ2-2	TGTGCCAGCAGCGTAGTCGACAGGGCGAACACCGGGGAGCTGTTTTTT	CASSVVDRANTGELFF
NA	TRBD1	TRBV28	TRBJ1-2	TGTGCCAGCAAATCTCCCGGGACAGTACTTAACTATGGCTACACCTTC	CASKSPGTVLNYGYTF
NA	TRBD2	TRBV7-2	TRBJ2-3	TGTGCCAGCAGACGTAGCGGGCTGGCCCCCGCAGATACGCAGTATTTT	CASRRSGLAPADTQYF
NA	NA	TRBV9	TRBJ2-3	TGTGCCAGCAGCGTAGGGGCTATCGATACGCAGTATTTT	CASSVGAIDTQYF
NA	TRBD2	TRBV7-9	TRBJ2-3	TGTGCCAGCAGCTGGTCGGGACTAGCGGGAGGGCGGAGCACAGATACGCAGTATTTT	CASSWSGLAGGRSTDTQYF
NA	TRBD1	TRBV2	TRBJ1-2	TGTGCCAGCAGCGCAACAGGGGGCTATGGCTACACCTTC	CASSATGGYGYTF
NA	NA	TRBV27	TRBJ2-2	TGTGCCAGCAGTCAATACCCATTTTTAAACACCGGGGAGCTGTTTTTT	CASSQYPFLNTGELFF
once	NA	TRBV9	TRBJ1-1	TGTGCCAGCAGCACTTCCACAGGGAGGGCTTTCTTT	CASSTSTGRAFF
NA	NA	TRBV28	TRBJ1-1	TGTGCCAGCAGTTTGTCCTGGGGGAGAGTCACTGAAGCTTTCTTT	CASSLSWGRVTEAFF
NA	NA	TRBV11-2	TRBJ2-7	TGTGCCAGCAGCCGTACCTACGAGCAGTACTTC	CASSRTYEQYF
NA	NA	TRBV7-3	TRBJ1-4	TGTGCCACCAGCCGCCAGGGCAGACCAACTAATGAAAAACTGTTTTTT	CATSRQGRPTNEKLFF
NA	NA	TRBV11-1	TRBJ2-7	TGTGCCAGCAGCCGGCGGGCCGTATCCCCCTACGAGCAGTACTTC	CASSRRAVSPYEQYF
NA	NA	TRBV19	TRBJ2-3	TGTGCCAGTAGTATACAGGGGGATACGCAGTATTTT	CASSIQGDTQYF
NA	NA	TRBV9	TRBJ2-7	TGTGCCAGCAGCCCACAGACAGCTGGCGAGCAGTACTTC	CASSPQTAGEQYF
NA	NA	TRBV7-3	TRBJ2-7	TGTGCCAGCAGTGAAGGTTCCCAAACCTACGAGCAGTACTTC	CASSEGSQTYEQYF
few	TRBD2	TRBV5-1	TRBJ2-7	TGCGCCAGCAAGCTAGCGGGAGCCTACGAGCAGTACTTC	CASKLAGAYEQYF
NA	NA	TRBV5-4	TRBJ2-7	TGTGCCAGCAGCTTGGTGGCAGGAGCTACCTACGAGCAGTACTTC	CASSLVAGATYEQYF
NA	NA	TRBV19	TRBJ2-7	TGTGCCAGTAGTCCCCGACTAAAAATCGGCGAGCAGTACTTC	CASSPRLKIGEQYF
NA	TRBD1	TRBV28	TRBJ1-5	TGTGCCAGCAGTTTGGACAGGTTCAATAGCAATCAGCCCCAGCATTTT	CASSLDRFNSNQPQHF
NA	TRBD2	TRBV7-7	TRBJ2-1	TGTGCCAGCAGCCAGACTAGCGGGAGAAATGAGCAGTTCTTC	CASSQTSGRNEQFF
NA	TRBD1	TRBV5-1	TRBJ1-1	TGCGCCAGCAGCCCGGGACAGGGACGAGCTTTCTTT	CASSPGQGRAFF
NA	NA	TRBV30	TRBJ2-7	TGTGCCTGGAGTGTAGGTTGGAGACCCCCCTACGAGCAGTACTTC	CAWSVGWRPPYEQYF
NA	TRBD2	TRBV15	TRBJ2-7	TGTGCCACCAGCGCCCGGACTAGCGGGAACTACGAGCAGTACTTC	CATSARTSGNYEQYF
NA	NA	TRBV5-6	TRBJ2-1	TGTGCCAGCAGCCTTGCTGGTGGTGTCCTTGTCGGTGAGCAGTTCTTC	CASSLAGGVLVGEQFF
NA	NA	TRBV27	TRBJ1-2	TGTGCCAGCAGTTTAAACGGACAGCCCAACTATGGCTACACCTTC	CASSLNGQPNYGYTF
NA	NA	TRBV28	TRBJ1-5	TGTGCCAGCATTGATGGGCTAAGCAATCAGCCCCAGCATTTT	CASIDGLSNQPQHF
NA	NA	TRBV4-1	TRBJ2-3	TGCGCCAGCAGCCAAGACCTCATGGGTACGCAGTATTTT	CASSQDLMGTQYF